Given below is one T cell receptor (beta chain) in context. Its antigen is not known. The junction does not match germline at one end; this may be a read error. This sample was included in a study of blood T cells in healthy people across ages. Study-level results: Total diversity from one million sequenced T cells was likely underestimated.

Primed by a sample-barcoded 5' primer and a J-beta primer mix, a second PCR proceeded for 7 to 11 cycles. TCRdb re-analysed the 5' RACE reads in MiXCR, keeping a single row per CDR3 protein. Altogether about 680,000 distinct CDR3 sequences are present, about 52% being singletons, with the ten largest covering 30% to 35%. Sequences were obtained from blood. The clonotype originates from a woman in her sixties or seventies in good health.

The CDR3 region has the DNA TGCAGCGTTACCCGGACATTAGGAGAGGCCCAGTACTTC. Translation: CSVTRTLGEAQYF. J is TRBJ2-5 and V is TRBV29-1, with a tentative D call TRBD1 (5 bases). CDR1 SQVTM and CDR2 ANQGSEA come from the germline V gene. This CDR3 is built from 13 residues. The entire variable domain, with the rest obtained from reference TRBV29-1 and TRBJ2-5, is as follows: SAVISQKPSRDICQRGTSLTIQCQVDSQVTMMFWYRQQPGQSLTLIATANQGSEATYESGFVIDKFPISRPNLTFSTLTVSNMSPEDSSIYLCSVTRTLGEAQYFGPGTRLLVL.